The subject of this entry is one T cell receptor (beta chain). Researchers tagged individual cDNA molecules with unique molecular identifiers. TCRdb passed the 5' RACE reads through MiXCR, listing each CDR3 protein once. The data show nearly 45,000 distinct CDR3 sequences, with 11% seen just once and about a tenth held by the top ten. The data were taken from a study of early T cells in non-severe SARS-CoV-2 infection. Across the whole study: Sequencing targeted bulk RNA from unsorted whole blood, leaving chains unpaired.

Per the germline V gene, CDR1 is SGDLS and CDR2 is YYNGEE. The CDR3 is 15 amino acids. V was shortened by 4 bases and J by 4 bases, with 16 bases between the two germline ends. What was sequenced was whole blood. This receptor was obtained from an adult who was a healthcare worker with PCR-confirmed SARS-CoV-2 infection or an uninfected control (not recorded which). The chain employs TRBV9 and TRBJ2-3; no reliable D call. The CDR3 here is CASSPDYGVADTQYF. The CDR3 DNA sequence: TGTGCCAGCAGCCCAGATTACGGTGTGGCAGATACGCAGTATTTT.